A selection of T cell receptor beta chains follows, all from one sample in a study of T cell responses to AZD1222 COVID-19 vaccine. Generated by immunoSEQ multiplex PCR, the TCRdb table keeps only in-frame clones and is missing some. The table has about 150,000 clones, approximately 92% seen once. The sample in question was peripheral blood, obtained 28 days after the second AZD1222 dose. These receptors all come from an adult who received the AZD1222 COVID-19 vaccine. Each CDR3 is given with its conserved first and last residue. D genes are given only for firm matches. Expanded clones get a size class; other rows say once, few or many, or leave the size out.

>TRBJ1-2|.|TRBV12-3/TRBV12-4|.
CASTVPGGYGYTF
TGTGCCAGCACCGTCCCCGGGGGCTATGGCTACACCTTC
>TRBJ1-1|.|TRBV15|.
CATSSWGGAFF
TGTGCCACCAGCAGTTGGGGGGGAGCTTTCTTT
>TRBJ1-3|.|TRBV28|.
CASSPSDRASGNTIYF
TGTGCCAGCAGTCCCTCGGACCGAGCCTCTGGAAACACCATATATTTT
>TRBJ2-1|.|TRBV6-4|TRBD2
CASSDAGGPGNEQFF
TGTGCCAGCAGTGACGCGGGAGGACCGGGGAATGAGCAGTTCTTC
>TRBJ1-2|.|TRBV2|TRBD1
CASSGPGNQGASGYTF
TGTGCCAGCAGTGGGCCTGGAAATCAGGGGGCGTCTGGCTACACCTTC
>TRBJ2-2|.|TRBV6-1|.
CASSDPGWGTGELFF
TGTGCCAGCAGTGACCCCGGTTGGGGGACCGGGGAGCTGTTTTTT
>TRBJ2-7|.|TRBV6-5|TRBD1
CASSSDRTRAYEQYF
TGTGCCAGCAGTTCGGACAGGACAAGGGCATACGAGCAGTACTTC
>TRBJ2-7|.|TRBV6-5|.
CASSSRGVAEQYF
TGTGCCAGCAGTTCCCGAGGGGTGGCCGAGCAGTACTTC
>TRBJ2-3|.|TRBV5-4|.
CASSLRESSTDTQYF
TGTGCCAGCAGCTTGAGGGAGTCTAGCACAGATACGCAGTATTTT
>TRBJ2-1|.|TRBV9|TRBD1
CASSPRGLGEQFF
TGTGCCAGCAGCCCGAGGGGGCTGGGCGAGCAGTTCTTC
>TRBJ2-1|.|TRBV27|.
CASTLGQGPYNEQFF
TGTGCCAGCACCCTAGGGCAGGGTCCCTACAATGAGCAGTTCTTC
>TRBJ2-7|.|TRBV19|TRBD1
CASSITGESYEQYF
TGTGCCAGTAGTATTACAGGGGAATCGTACGAGCAGTACTTC
>TRBJ1-1|.|TRBV30|.
CAWNSGGKMNTEAFF
TGTGCCTGGAACAGTGGTGGGAAGATGAACACTGAAGCTTTCTTT
>TRBJ2-1|.|TRBV5-1|.
CASSLALNNEQFF
TGCGCCAGCAGCTTGGCTCTAAACAATGAGCAGTTCTTC
>TRBJ2-7|.|TRBV27|TRBD1
CASAQGGETYEQYF
TGTGCCAGCGCTCAAGGGGGCGAAACCTACGAGCAGTACTTC
>TRBJ2-3|.|TRBV4-1|TRBD2
CASSQDSGGPDTQYF
TGCGCCAGCAGCCAAGATTCGGGAGGGCCGGATACGCAGTATTTT
>TRBJ1-1|.|TRBV7-8|TRBD1
CASSLDRAGYTEAFF
TGTGCCAGCAGCTTGGACAGGGCTGGGTACACTGAAGCTTTCTTT
>TRBJ2-7|.|TRBV7-8|TRBD2
CASSRTSGRLYEQYF
TGTGCCAGCAGCAGGACTAGCGGGAGGCTCTACGAGCAGTACTTC
>TRBJ1-2|.|TRBV6-5|.
CASRSWDSHYGYTF
TGTGCCAGCAGGTCATGGGACTCTCACTATGGCTACACCTTC
>TRBJ2-1|.|TRBV7-2|TRBD1
CASSSGQGLYNEQFF
TGTGCCAGCAGCTCGGGACAGGGCCTATACAATGAGCAGTTCTTC
>TRBJ1-3|few|TRBV19|.
CASISGSPRNTIYF
TGTGCCAGCATCTCGGGATCTCCAAGAAACACCATATATTTT
>TRBJ1-3|.|TRBV15|TRBD1
CATSRSGTGGLNTIYF
TGTGCCACCAGCCGCAGCGGGACAGGGGGCTTAAACACCATATATTTT
>TRBJ1-4|.|TRBV5-1|TRBD1
CASSLADRGGEKLFF
TGCGCCAGCAGCTTGGCGGACAGGGGCGGCGAAAAACTGTTTTTT
>TRBJ1-5|.|TRBV3-1/TRBV3-2|.
CASSPTGRYSNQPQHF
TGTGCCAGCAGCCCTACAGGGCGTTATAGCAATCAGCCCCAGCATTTT
>TRBJ1-2|.|TRBV6-6|.
CASSPPVEPITF
TGTGCCAGCAGTCCTCCTGTAGAACCAATCACCTTC
>TRBJ2-5|.|TRBV5-6|TRBD2
CASSLGLAGVSETQYF
TGTGCCAGCAGCTTGGGCCTAGCGGGAGTCAGTGAGACCCAGTACTTC
>TRBJ2-7|.|TRBV9|TRBD1
CASSVGGTGVLYEQYF
TGTGCCAGCAGCGTAGGTGGGACAGGGGTACTATACGAGCAGTACTTC
>TRBJ2-1|.|TRBV7-9|TRBD1
CASSYTGTVQHEQFF
TGTGCCAGCAGCTACACCGGGACAGTCCAACATGAGCAGTTCTTC
>TRBJ2-7|.|TRBV5-1|TRBD2
CASSPEGGRDSEQYF
TGCGCCAGCAGCCCCGAAGGCGGGAGAGATAGCGAGCAGTACTTC
>TRBJ2-3|few|TRBV5-6|.
CASSLDRIGTDTQYF
TGTGCCAGCAGCTTGGACAGGATTGGCACAGATACGCAGTATTTT
>TRBJ2-2|.|TRBV10-3|.
CAIHSLNTGELFF
TGTGCCATACACAGTTTGAACACCGGGGAGCTGTTTTTT
>TRBJ2-7|.|TRBV3-1/TRBV3-2|TRBD2
CASSPGLREQYF
TGTGCCAGCAGCCCGGGACTAAGAGAGCAGTACTTC
>TRBJ1-4|.|TRBV5-1|.
CASSWGGSNEKLFF
TGCGCCAGCAGCTGGGGGGGCTCAAATGAAAAACTGTTTTTT
>TRBJ2-7|few|TRBV5-1|.
CASSLGGQTYEQYF
TGCGCCAGCAGCTTGGGGGGGCAAACCTACGAGCAGTACTTC
>TRBJ2-1|.|TRBV6-1|.
CASSEGLYEQFF
TGTGCCAGCAGTGAGGGGCTTTATGAGCAGTTCTTC
>TRBJ2-7|.|TRBV29-1|TRBD1
CSVSEPGQGHYEQYF
TGCAGCGTTTCCGAACCGGGACAGGGACACTACGAGCAGTACTTC
>TRBJ1-5|.|TRBV5-6|.
CASSPGTARGPQHF
TGTGCCAGCAGCCCCGGGACGGCTCGCGGGCCCCAGCATTTT
>TRBJ2-7|.|TRBV11-2|TRBD2
CASSSARTSGNNEQYF
TGTGCCAGCAGCTCCGCTCGGACTAGCGGGAACAACGAGCAGTACTTC
>TRBJ2-3|.|TRBV2|.
CASSEKTSTDTQYF
TGTGCCAGCAGTGAAAAGACAAGCACAGATACGCAGTATTTT
>TRBJ2-3|.|TRBV6-6|.
CASSPLPSGFPGDTQYF
TGTGCCAGCAGTCCCCTCCCGAGCGGATTCCCCGGGGATACGCAGTATTTT
>TRBJ1-5|.|TRBV19|.
CASSIWSLTPNQPQHF
TGTGCCAGTAGTATATGGTCCCTAACTCCCAACCAGCCCCAGCATTTT
>TRBJ2-3|.|TRBV5-1|TRBD2
CASSLDLAGVGSDTQYF
TGCGCCAGCAGCTTGGATTTAGCGGGAGTGGGGTCAGATACGCAGTATTTT
>TRBJ1-1|once|TRBV7-9|.
CASSPGTWGTEAFF
TGTGCCAGCAGCCCAGGGACCTGGGGGACTGAAGCTTTCTTT
>TRBJ1-2|.|TRBV2|TRBD1
CASREGQPNYGYTF
TGTGCCAGCAGAGAGGGACAGCCTAACTATGGCTACACCTTC
>TRBJ2-5|.|TRBV13|.
CASSLGGSFLKTQYF
TGTGCCAGCAGCCTCGGGGGCAGTTTTCTTAAGACCCAGTACTTC
>TRBJ2-7|.|TRBV7-6|TRBD1
CASSLSGTGGGEQYF
TGTGCCAGCAGCTTATCCGGGACAGGGGGCGGCGAGCAGTACTTC
>TRBJ1-5|.|TRBV15|.
CATSRGQRGGNQPQHF
TGTGCCACCAGCAGAGGACAGCGGGGAGGCAATCAGCCCCAGCATTTT
>TRBJ2-1|.|TRBV19|.
CASSIFGNEQFF
TGTGCCAGTAGTATTTTTGGGAATGAGCAGTTCTTC
>TRBJ2-5|.|TRBV3-1/TRBV3-2|.
CASSQEIRETQYF
TGTGCCAGCAGCCAAGAGATTCGGGAGACCCAGTACTTC
>TRBJ1-6|.|TRBV2|.
CASRETWQGNSPLHF
TGTGCCAGCAGGGAAACATGGCAAGGCAATTCACCCCTCCACTTT
>TRBJ2-2|.|TRBV25-1|.
CASSRGTGELFF
TGTGCCAGCAGCAGGGGCACCGGGGAGCTGTTTTTT
>TRBJ2-5|.|TRBV11-2|.
CASSLVKETQYF
TGTGCCAGCAGCTTAGTGAAGGAGACCCAGTACTTC
>TRBJ1-5|.|TRBV27|TRBD1
CASSLGQGAAQPQHF
TGTGCCAGCAGTTTAGGGCAGGGGGCCGCTCAGCCCCAGCATTTT
>TRBJ2-1|.|TRBV2|TRBD2
CASSYDSGTAYNEQFF
TGTGCCAGCAGCTACGATAGCGGGACGGCCTACAATGAGCAGTTCTTC
>TRBJ2-2|.|TRBV2|.
CASQRQHTGELFF
TGTGCCAGCCAAAGACAGCACACCGGGGAGCTGTTTTTT
>TRBJ2-1|.|TRBV7-9|TRBD2
CASSLPLSSGSTHNEQFF
TGTGCCAGCAGCTTACCCCTTTCTAGCGGGAGTACCCACAATGAGCAGTTCTTC
>TRBJ2-7|.|TRBV7-9|.
CASSRREFGDPYEQYF
TGTGCCAGCAGCCGTCGGGAGTTCGGGGACCCCTACGAGCAGTACTTC
>TRBJ2-7|.|TRBV5-1|.
CASSLDSRSYEQYF
TGCGCCAGCAGCTTGGACTCTCGGTCCTACGAGCAGTACTTC
>TRBJ2-7|.|TRBV5-1|TRBD1
CASSLSTGLEQYF
TGCGCCAGCAGCTTGTCGACAGGGCTTGAGCAGTACTTC